The text below deals with one TCR beta chain. Its antigen is currently unknown. This may be a read error: a much more frequent sequence differs by one nucleotide. The CDR3 carries no conserved terminal phenylalanine or tryptophan, so it likely arises from a read error. Memory CD4+ T cells were sorted as CD4+CD45RO+CD25- cells. After constant-region reverse-primer amplification, full-length variable regions underwent semi-nested PCR with Nested Universal Primer A. TCRdb reprocessed the 5' RACE reads with MiXCR, giving one entry per CDR3 protein. The sample lists approximately 40,000 distinct CDR3 sequences, 25% to 35% seen once, with roughly 4.1% in the top ten. Study-wide results and caveats: Greatest tumor Treg TCR overlap was with tumor naive CD4+ cells. In terms of TCR gene usage, tumor memory CD4+ T cells clustered together with blood and lymph node memory CD4+ cells, as well as with lymph node naive CD4+ cells.

This sequence originates from a female donor with breast cancer. Sample: tumor-infiltrating memory CD4+ T cells sorted from the breast tumor. The subset was: memory CD4+ T cells, CD4+CD45RO+CD25-.

The CDR3 is CASSLDGETQYL. The CDR3 nucleotides read TGTGCCAGCAGTTTGGACGGGGAGACCCAGTACCTC. The rearrangement uses TRBV27 and TRBJ2-5; no reliable D call. Germline CDR1 MNHEY, CDR2 SMNVEV (reference sequence). Trimming removed 3 bases at V and 5 bases at J, with 7 bases between. The CDR3 has 12 residues.